This is a list of T cell receptor beta chains from one sample in a study of breast tumors, draining lymph nodes, adjacent tissues. TCRdb re-derived calls from the multiplex PCR reads in MiXCR, one entry per CDR3 protein. The table records over 200,000 distinct CDR3 sequences, roughly 32% of them present only once. Material: axillary lymph node tissue. These TCRs come from a female donor with breast cancer. Some clones in this sample may be carry-over from other donors' samples. Both conserved end residues are part of each CDR3. Fields, in order: CDR3 length, J gene, D gene, V gene, clone size, CDR3 DNA, CDR3 protein. D genes are given only for firm matches. Rows may omit the clone size; those that give it use once, few, many or a size class.

cdr3_length: 15; j_call: TRBJ1-4; d_call: .; v_call: TRBV2; clone_size: many; cdr3_nt: TGTGCCAGCAGTGACCTCGGGGGTATTAATGAAAAACTGTTTTTT; cdr3_aa: CASSDLGGINEKLFF
cdr3_length: 13; j_call: TRBJ1-4; d_call: .; v_call: TRBV5-8; clone_size: .; cdr3_nt: TGTGCCAGCAGCTTAGGCAGGGGTGAAAAACTGTTTTTC; cdr3_aa: CASSLGRGEKLFF
cdr3_length: 12; j_call: TRBJ1-2; d_call: TRBD1; v_call: TRBV28; clone_size: many; cdr3_nt: TGTGCCACCAGGACAGGGAATTTTGGCTACACCTTC; cdr3_aa: CATRTGNFGYTF
cdr3_length: 11; j_call: TRBJ1-1; d_call: TRBD1; v_call: TRBV2; clone_size: many; cdr3_nt: TGTGCCAGCCTACGGACAGGAGGAGCTTTCTTT; cdr3_aa: CASLRTGGAFF
cdr3_length: 19; j_call: TRBJ2-3; d_call: TRBD2; v_call: TRBV24-1; clone_size: .; cdr3_nt: TGTGCCACCAGAAAACCTCCGGGACTAGCGGGAGGGACGGCAGATACGCAGTATTTT; cdr3_aa: CATRKPPGLAGGTADTQYF
cdr3_length: 17; j_call: TRBJ2-1; d_call: TRBD2; v_call: TRBV19; clone_size: .; cdr3_nt: TGTGCCAGTAGTCAACGGGCTAGCGGGAATCCCTACAATGAGCAGTTCTTC; cdr3_aa: CASSQRASGNPYNEQFF
cdr3_length: 18; j_call: TRBJ2-6; d_call: .; v_call: TRBV5-1; clone_size: .; cdr3_nt: TGCGCCAGCAGCTTGGCGGCAGGGAAACTAGCTGGGGCCAACGTCCTGACTTTC; cdr3_aa: CASSLAAGKLAGANVLTF
cdr3_length: 14; j_call: TRBJ2-2; d_call: TRBD2; v_call: TRBV15; clone_size: .; cdr3_nt: TGTGTCACGGGGACTAGCGCAAACACCGGGGAGCTGTCTTTT; cdr3_aa: CVTGTSANTGELSF
cdr3_length: 13; j_call: TRBJ2-2; d_call: .; v_call: TRBV27; clone_size: few; cdr3_nt: TGTGCCAGCAGCCCATATCGGCCCGGGGAGCTGTTTTTT; cdr3_aa: CASSPYRPGELFF
cdr3_length: 16; j_call: TRBJ1-5; d_call: .; v_call: TRBV24-1; clone_size: .; cdr3_nt: TGTGCCACCAGTGATCAAAGGGGGGGGGCAATGGAGCCCCAGCATTTT; cdr3_aa: CATSDQRGGAMEPQHF
cdr3_length: 16; j_call: TRBJ2-3; d_call: TRBD2; v_call: TRBV4-1; clone_size: .; cdr3_nt: TGCGCCAGCAGCCACGGACTAGCGGGGTTCACAGATACGCAGTATTTT; cdr3_aa: CASSHGLAGFTDTQYF
cdr3_length: 13; j_call: TRBJ2-5; d_call: .; v_call: TRBV9; clone_size: many; cdr3_nt: TGTGCCAGCAGCGTAGCAGGGGAAGAGACCCAGTACTTC; cdr3_aa: CASSVAGEETQYF
cdr3_length: 15; j_call: TRBJ2-2; d_call: TRBD1; v_call: TRBV19; clone_size: .; cdr3_nt: TGTGTCGGTAGCAGACAGGGGGATTATATTGGGGAGCTGTTTTTT; cdr3_aa: CVGSRQGDYIGELFF
cdr3_length: 15; j_call: TRBJ2-1; d_call: TRBD2; v_call: TRBV30; clone_size: many; cdr3_nt: TGTGCCTGGAGGGGGACTAGCGGGACGCGGCATGAGCAGTTCTTC; cdr3_aa: CAWRGTSGTRHEQFF
cdr3_length: 16; j_call: TRBJ2-2; d_call: TRBD2; v_call: TRBV11-2; clone_size: many; cdr3_nt: TGTGCCAGCAGCGGACCTAGCGGGGATTCCACCGGGGAGCTGTTTTTT; cdr3_aa: CASSGPSGDSTGELFF
cdr3_length: 16; j_call: TRBJ1-5; d_call: TRBD1; v_call: TRBV5-5; clone_size: many; cdr3_nt: TGTGCCAGCAGCCCTTGGGACAGGGGGATCAATCAGCCCCAGCATTTT; cdr3_aa: CASSPWDRGINQPQHF
cdr3_length: 13; j_call: TRBJ1-4; d_call: .; v_call: TRBV7-8; clone_size: many; cdr3_nt: TGTGCCAGCAGCTACAGGGCTAATGAAAAACTGTTTTTT; cdr3_aa: CASSYRANEKLFF
cdr3_length: 14; j_call: TRBJ1-1; d_call: .; v_call: TRBV19; clone_size: few; cdr3_nt: TGTGCCAGTAGTATCTCAGGGTTTCGGACTGAAGCTTTCTTT; cdr3_aa: CASSISGFRTEAFF
cdr3_length: 14; j_call: TRBJ2-1; d_call: TRBD2; v_call: TRBV30; clone_size: many; cdr3_nt: TGTGCCCTGGACTGGGAGGGCCTGGGGAATGAGCAGTTCTTC; cdr3_aa: CALDWEGLGNEQFF
cdr3_length: 17; j_call: TRBJ2-5; d_call: TRBD2; v_call: TRBV9; clone_size: once; cdr3_nt: TGTGCCAGCAGCGGTAGCGGGCAAAACGTCCATCAAGAGACCCAGTACTTC; cdr3_aa: CASSGSGQNVHQETQYF
cdr3_length: 14; j_call: TRBJ2-1; d_call: TRBD2; v_call: TRBV29-1; clone_size: once; cdr3_nt: TGCAGCGTCCGGGTAGCGGGAGACTACAATGAGCAGTTCTTC; cdr3_aa: CSVRVAGDYNEQFF
cdr3_length: 14; j_call: TRBJ1-5; d_call: .; v_call: TRBV30; clone_size: .; cdr3_nt: TGTGCCTGGAGACAGGCCGGCAGCAATCAGCCCCAGCATTTT; cdr3_aa: CAWRQAGSNQPQHF
cdr3_length: 14; j_call: TRBJ2-3; d_call: .; v_call: TRBV11-2; clone_size: many; cdr3_nt: TGTGCCAGCAGCTTAATGTCCCACACAGATACGCAGTATTTT; cdr3_aa: CASSLMSHTDTQYF
cdr3_length: 14; j_call: TRBJ2-3; d_call: TRBD2; v_call: TRBV20-1; clone_size: .; cdr3_nt: TGCAGTGCTTGGACTAGCGGGAGAACAGATACGCAGTATTTT; cdr3_aa: CSAWTSGRTDTQYF
cdr3_length: 15; j_call: TRBJ2-5; d_call: .; v_call: TRBV6-6; clone_size: many; cdr3_nt: TGTGCCAGCAGTCCCCCGGGAGTATCTCAAGAGACCCAGTACTTC; cdr3_aa: CASSPPGVSQETQYF
cdr3_length: 13; j_call: TRBJ2-3; d_call: .; v_call: TRBV9; clone_size: many; cdr3_nt: TGTGCCAGCAGCGTAGAACAGGCCGGCCCCCAGTATTTT; cdr3_aa: CASSVEQAGPQYF
cdr3_length: 14; j_call: TRBJ2-2; d_call: .; v_call: TRBV6-4; clone_size: few; cdr3_nt: TGTGCTAGCAGGAGTGTGGCGAACACCGGGGAGCTGTTTTTT; cdr3_aa: CASRSVANTGELFF
cdr3_length: 13; j_call: TRBJ2-6; d_call: .; v_call: TRBV6-6; clone_size: many; cdr3_nt: TGTGCCAGCAGTACCCCTGGGGCCAACGTCCTGACTTTC; cdr3_aa: CASSTPGANVLTF
cdr3_length: 17; j_call: TRBJ2-1; d_call: TRBD2; v_call: TRBV7-9; clone_size: few; cdr3_nt: TGTGCCAGCTCACTAACCGGGACTAGAGTCTCCTACAATGAGCAGTTCTTC; cdr3_aa: CASSLTGTRVSYNEQFF
cdr3_length: 16; j_call: TRBJ2-3; d_call: TRBD2; v_call: TRBV7-2; clone_size: .; cdr3_nt: TGTGCCAGCAGCTTACAGAGCGGGAGGGCCCCAGATACGCAGTATTTT; cdr3_aa: CASSLQSGRAPDTQYF
cdr3_length: 15; j_call: TRBJ1-6; d_call: TRBD1; v_call: TRBV6-5; clone_size: many; cdr3_nt: TGTGCCAGCAGTTACAGGGGGCGTGGGAATTCACCCCTCCACTTT; cdr3_aa: CASSYRGRGNSPLHF
cdr3_length: 15; j_call: TRBJ2-6; d_call: .; v_call: TRBV6-2/TRBV6-3; clone_size: many; cdr3_nt: TGTGCCAGCAGCCGAGGTGTATCTGGGGCCAACGTCCTGACTTTC; cdr3_aa: CASSRGVSGANVLTF
cdr3_length: 16; j_call: TRBJ2-3; d_call: TRBD2; v_call: TRBV12-3/TRBV12-4; clone_size: many; cdr3_nt: TGTGCCAGCAGTCCGACTAGCGGGACAACCACAGATACGCAGTATTTT; cdr3_aa: CASSPTSGTTTDTQYF
cdr3_length: 14; j_call: TRBJ1-5; d_call: .; v_call: TRBV7-8; clone_size: many; cdr3_nt: TGTGCCAGCAGCCGGGGGAGGAGCAATCAGCCCCAGCATTTT; cdr3_aa: CASSRGRSNQPQHF
cdr3_length: 18; j_call: TRBJ2-5; d_call: TRBD2; v_call: TRBV20-1; clone_size: .; cdr3_nt: TGCAGTGCTAGGGACCTTGGGACTAGCGGGGCGGGCGGGGAGACCCAGTACTTC; cdr3_aa: CSARDLGTSGAGGETQYF
cdr3_length: 17; j_call: TRBJ2-1; d_call: TRBD2; v_call: TRBV13; clone_size: few; cdr3_nt: TGTGCCAGCAGCTTCCTCCCGGGAGGCCGTTCCTACAATGAGCAGTTCTTC; cdr3_aa: CASSFLPGGRSYNEQFF
cdr3_length: 15; j_call: TRBJ2-5; d_call: TRBD2; v_call: TRBV7-2; clone_size: .; cdr3_nt: TGTGCCAGCAGCAATCAAGCGGGGGCACAAGAGACCCAGTACTTC; cdr3_aa: CASSNQAGAQETQYF
cdr3_length: 16; j_call: TRBJ2-3; d_call: TRBD2; v_call: TRBV20-1; clone_size: .; cdr3_nt: TGCAGTGCTAGGGTGGCTAGCGGGAGCTCCTACAATGAGCAGTATTTT; cdr3_aa: CSARVASGSSYNEQYF
cdr3_length: 14; j_call: TRBJ2-3; d_call: .; v_call: TRBV20-1; clone_size: many; cdr3_nt: TGCAGTGCTCAGACACCCATCAGCACAGATACGCAGTATTTT; cdr3_aa: CSAQTPISTDTQYF
cdr3_length: 13; j_call: TRBJ1-2; d_call: .; v_call: TRBV5-5; clone_size: .; cdr3_nt: TGTGCCAGCAGCTTGGACAGTTCCTTTGGCTACACCTTC; cdr3_aa: CASSLDSSFGYTF
cdr3_length: 16; j_call: TRBJ2-3; d_call: TRBD1; v_call: TRBV5-1; clone_size: many; cdr3_nt: TGCGCCAGCAGTTCGGACAGGGTTCGATCCACAGATACGCAGTATTTT; cdr3_aa: CASSSDRVRSTDTQYF
cdr3_length: 16; j_call: TRBJ1-4; d_call: TRBD1; v_call: TRBV5-1; clone_size: .; cdr3_nt: TGCGCCAGCAGCCCCGGACAGGGGCGCAACAATGAAGAACTGTTTTTT; cdr3_aa: CASSPGQGRNNEELFF
cdr3_length: 15; j_call: TRBJ1-6; d_call: TRBD1; v_call: TRBV4-2; clone_size: .; cdr3_nt: TGTGCCAGCAGCCATCCCCCCGGGACAGGAGCACCCCTCCACTTT; cdr3_aa: CASSHPPGTGAPLHF
cdr3_length: 18; j_call: TRBJ2-1; d_call: TRBD2; v_call: TRBV11-3; clone_size: many; cdr3_nt: TGTGCCAGCAGCCCCCGAGGAGCGGGAGGCCCTGCGGGGAATGAGCAGTTCTTC; cdr3_aa: CASSPRGAGGPAGNEQFF
cdr3_length: 15; j_call: TRBJ2-3; d_call: TRBD2; v_call: TRBV10-3; clone_size: .; cdr3_nt: TGTGCCATCAGTGACGCGGGAGAAGTCGCGGATACGCAGTATTTT; cdr3_aa: CAISDAGEVADTQYF
cdr3_length: 13; j_call: TRBJ1-1; d_call: .; v_call: TRBV4-2; clone_size: .; cdr3_nt: TGTGCCAGCAGCCGAACAGGGTTCACTGAAGCTTTCTTT; cdr3_aa: CASSRTGFTEAFF
cdr3_length: 15; j_call: TRBJ1-6; d_call: .; v_call: TRBV7-8; clone_size: many; cdr3_nt: TGTGCCAGCAGCTTAGCCCCCGGGAATAATTCACCCCTCCACTTT; cdr3_aa: CASSLAPGNNSPLHF
cdr3_length: 14; j_call: TRBJ2-5; d_call: .; v_call: TRBV2; clone_size: .; cdr3_nt: TGTGCTAGAGTTGGTTCGAGCAGACAAGAGACCCAGTACTTC; cdr3_aa: CARVGSSRQETQYF
cdr3_length: 12; j_call: TRBJ2-7; d_call: .; v_call: TRBV11-2; clone_size: many; cdr3_nt: TGTGCCAGCAGCAACTTAAGGTACGAGCAGTACTTC; cdr3_aa: CASSNLRYEQYF
cdr3_length: 13; j_call: TRBJ1-1; d_call: TRBD1; v_call: TRBV10-3; clone_size: few; cdr3_nt: TGTGCCGTCCGGACAGGCGTGAACACTGAAGCTTTCTTT; cdr3_aa: CAVRTGVNTEAFF
cdr3_length: 13; j_call: TRBJ2-7; d_call: .; v_call: TRBV7-9; clone_size: many; cdr3_nt: TGTGCCAGCAGCTTAGAGTTTTCCTACGAGCAGTACTTC; cdr3_aa: CASSLEFSYEQYF
cdr3_length: 15; j_call: TRBJ2-3; d_call: TRBD2; v_call: TRBV29-1; clone_size: many; cdr3_nt: TGCAGCACCCGATTGACTAGCGGGAGGGCAGATACGCAGTATTTT; cdr3_aa: CSTRLTSGRADTQYF
cdr3_length: 14; j_call: TRBJ2-2; d_call: .; v_call: TRBV5-1; clone_size: many; cdr3_nt: TGCGCCAGCAGCGGGACGGTGGGAACCGGGGAGCTGTTTTTT; cdr3_aa: CASSGTVGTGELFF
cdr3_length: 13; j_call: TRBJ2-3; d_call: .; v_call: TRBV20-1; clone_size: many; cdr3_nt: TGCAGTGCTAGGCCTAATGCGGGGGATACGCAGTATTTT; cdr3_aa: CSARPNAGDTQYF